This paragraph covers one T cell receptor beta chain sequence. Its antigen is not identified. The CDR3 consists of 8 residues. V lost 5 bases, J lost 12 bases, and 2 bases lay in between. Germline CDR1 DFQATT, CDR2 SNEGSKA (reference sequence). This record belongs to a study of cytomegalovirus exposure and HLA in healthy donors. Broader study findings: In a later analysis, a genetic analysis reported fewer productive-TCR N-insertions in an Asian-associated ancestry cluster than the cohort average. For most TCR beta V segments, an earlier analysis put the productive rate at about 87% or about 30% of the time.

The PCR made use of 60 Vbeta and 13 Jbeta primers. As handled by the study authors: As a later analysis found, there were 60 million to 90 million unique TCR beta chains, of which around 10 million were shared. Produced via immunoSEQ multiplex PCR; TCRdb's table is partial and in-frame only. V, J and clone size were drawn from that table, and D and trimming were deduced from the DNA. In total, the table holds about 200,000 clones. The chain couples TRBV20-1 to TRBJ1-6; D call uncertain. The TCR was taken from a girl aged 2 to 10 in good health and CMV-seropositive. The sequenced material came from PBMCs. The CDR3 sequence is CSALPLHF. The CDR3 nucleotides read TGCAGTGCTCTACCCCTCCACTTT.